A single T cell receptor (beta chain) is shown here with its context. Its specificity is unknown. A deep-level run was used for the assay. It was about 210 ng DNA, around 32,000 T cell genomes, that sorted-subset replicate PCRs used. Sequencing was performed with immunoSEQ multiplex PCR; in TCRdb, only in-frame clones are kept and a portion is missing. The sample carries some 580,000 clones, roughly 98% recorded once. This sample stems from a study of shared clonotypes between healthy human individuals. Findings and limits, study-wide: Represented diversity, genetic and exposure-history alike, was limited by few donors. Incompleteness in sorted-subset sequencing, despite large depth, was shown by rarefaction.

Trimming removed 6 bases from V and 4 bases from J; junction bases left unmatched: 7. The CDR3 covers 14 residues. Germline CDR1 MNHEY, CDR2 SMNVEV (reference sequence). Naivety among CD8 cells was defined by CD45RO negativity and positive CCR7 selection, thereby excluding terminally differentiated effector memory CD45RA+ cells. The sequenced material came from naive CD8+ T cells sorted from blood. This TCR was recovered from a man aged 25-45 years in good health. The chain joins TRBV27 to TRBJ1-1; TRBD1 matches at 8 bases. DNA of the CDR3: TGTGCCAGCAGCAGGACAGGGAAAGGCACTGAAGCTTTCTTT. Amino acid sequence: CASSRTGKGTEAFF.